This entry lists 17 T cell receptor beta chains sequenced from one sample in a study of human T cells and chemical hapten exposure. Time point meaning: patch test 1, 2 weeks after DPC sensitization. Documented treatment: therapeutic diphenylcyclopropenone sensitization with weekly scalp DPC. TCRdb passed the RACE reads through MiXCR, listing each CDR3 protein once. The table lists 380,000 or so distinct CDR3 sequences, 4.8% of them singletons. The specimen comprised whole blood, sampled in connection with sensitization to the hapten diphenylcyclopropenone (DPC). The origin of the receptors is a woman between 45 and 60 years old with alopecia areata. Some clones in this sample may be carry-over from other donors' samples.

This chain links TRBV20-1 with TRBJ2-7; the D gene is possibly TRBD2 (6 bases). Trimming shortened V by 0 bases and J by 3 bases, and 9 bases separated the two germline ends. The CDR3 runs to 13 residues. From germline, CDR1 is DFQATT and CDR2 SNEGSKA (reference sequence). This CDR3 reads CSARDGRNYEQYF. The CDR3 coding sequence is TGCAGTGCTAGAGATGGGAGGAACTACGAGCAGTACTTC.

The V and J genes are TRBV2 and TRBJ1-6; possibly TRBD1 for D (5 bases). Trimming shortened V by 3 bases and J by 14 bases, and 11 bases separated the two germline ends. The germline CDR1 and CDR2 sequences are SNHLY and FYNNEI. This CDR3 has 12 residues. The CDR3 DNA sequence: TGTGCCAGCAGTGACTATGGGGGAACCCTCCACTTT. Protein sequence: CASSDYGGTLHF.

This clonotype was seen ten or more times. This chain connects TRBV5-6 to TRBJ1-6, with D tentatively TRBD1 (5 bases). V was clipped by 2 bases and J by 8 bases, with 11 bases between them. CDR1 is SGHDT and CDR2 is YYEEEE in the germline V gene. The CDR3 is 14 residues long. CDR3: CASSFRGADSPLHF. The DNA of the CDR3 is TGTGCCAGCAGCTTTCGAGGGGCTGATTCACCCCTCCACTTT. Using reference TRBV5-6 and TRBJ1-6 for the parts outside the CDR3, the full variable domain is DAGVTQSPTHLIKTRGQQVTLRCSPKSGHDTVSWYQQALGQGPQFIFQYYEEEERQRGNFPDRFSGHQFPNYSSELNVNALLLGDSALYLCASSFRGADSPLHFGNGTRLTVT.

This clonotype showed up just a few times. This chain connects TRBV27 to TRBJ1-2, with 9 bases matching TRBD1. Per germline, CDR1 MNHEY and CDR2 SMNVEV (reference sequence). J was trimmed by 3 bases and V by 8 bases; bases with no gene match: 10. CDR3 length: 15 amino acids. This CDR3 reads CASRYLGQGDYGYTF. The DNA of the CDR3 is TGTGCCAGCCGTTACCTGGGACAGGGAGACTATGGCTACACCTTC.

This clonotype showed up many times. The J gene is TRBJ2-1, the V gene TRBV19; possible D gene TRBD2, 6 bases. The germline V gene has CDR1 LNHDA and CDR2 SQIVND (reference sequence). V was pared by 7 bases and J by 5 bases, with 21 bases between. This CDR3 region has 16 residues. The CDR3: CASTPTGGATNNEQFF. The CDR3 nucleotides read TGTGCCAGTACCCCAACGGGCGGGGCCACTAACAATGAGCAGTTCTTC.

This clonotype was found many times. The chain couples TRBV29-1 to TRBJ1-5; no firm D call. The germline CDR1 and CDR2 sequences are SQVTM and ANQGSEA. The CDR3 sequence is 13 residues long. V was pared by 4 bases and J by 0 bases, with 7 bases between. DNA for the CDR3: TGCAGCGTTGGGGAATATAGCAATCAGCCCCAGCATTTT. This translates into CSVGEYSNQPQHF.

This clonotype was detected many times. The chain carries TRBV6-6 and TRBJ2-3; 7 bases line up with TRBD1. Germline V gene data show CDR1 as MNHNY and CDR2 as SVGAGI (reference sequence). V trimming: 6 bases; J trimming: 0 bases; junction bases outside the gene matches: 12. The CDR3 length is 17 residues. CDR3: CASSPLGQAPSTDTQYF. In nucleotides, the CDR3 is TGTGCCAGCAGCCCTCTCGGACAGGCTCCTAGCACAGATACGCAGTATTTT.

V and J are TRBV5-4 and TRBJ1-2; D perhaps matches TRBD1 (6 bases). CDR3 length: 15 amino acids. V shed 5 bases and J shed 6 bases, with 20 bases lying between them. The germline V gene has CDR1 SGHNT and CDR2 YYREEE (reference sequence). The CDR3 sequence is CASSNPSDSPDGYTF. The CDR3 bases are TGTGCCAGCAGTAATCCTTCGGACAGTCCTGATGGCTACACCTTC.

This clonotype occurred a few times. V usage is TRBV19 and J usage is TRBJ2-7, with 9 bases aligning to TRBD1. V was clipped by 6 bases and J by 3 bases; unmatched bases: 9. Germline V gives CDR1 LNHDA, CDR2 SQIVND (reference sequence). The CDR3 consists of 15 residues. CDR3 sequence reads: CASSLGGTGYYEQYF. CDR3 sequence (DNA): TGTGCCAGTAGCCTCGGAGGGACAGGGTACTACGAGCAGTACTTC. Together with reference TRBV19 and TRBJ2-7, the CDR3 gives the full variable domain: DGGITQSPKYLFRKEGQNVTLSCEQNLNHDAMYWYRQDPGQGLRLIYYSQIVNDFQKGDIAEGYSVSREKKESFPLTVTSAQKNPTAFYLCASSLGGTGYYEQYFGPGTRLTVT.

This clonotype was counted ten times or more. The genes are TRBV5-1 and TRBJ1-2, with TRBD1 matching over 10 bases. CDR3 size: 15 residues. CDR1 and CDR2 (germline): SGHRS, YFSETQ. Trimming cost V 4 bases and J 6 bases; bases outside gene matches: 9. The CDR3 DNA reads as TGCGCCAGCAGCCTAAGACAGGGGGCGCAGGATGGCTACACCTTC. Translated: CASSLRQGAQDGYTF.

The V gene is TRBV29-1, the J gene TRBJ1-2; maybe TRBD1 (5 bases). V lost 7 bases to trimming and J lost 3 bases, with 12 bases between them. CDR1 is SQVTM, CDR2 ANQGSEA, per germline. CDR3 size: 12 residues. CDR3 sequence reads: CSARGEHYGYTF. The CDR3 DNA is TGCAGCGCCCGGGGGGAGCACTATGGCTACACCTTC.

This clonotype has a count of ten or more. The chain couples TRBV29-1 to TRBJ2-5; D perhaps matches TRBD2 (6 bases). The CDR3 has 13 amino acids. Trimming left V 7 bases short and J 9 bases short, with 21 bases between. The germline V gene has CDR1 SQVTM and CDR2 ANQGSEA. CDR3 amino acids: CSAGVAAESSQYF. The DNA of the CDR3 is TGCAGCGCGGGGGTAGCCGCTGAGTCGTCCCAGTACTTC. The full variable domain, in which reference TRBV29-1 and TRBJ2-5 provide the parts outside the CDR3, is SAVISQKPSRDICQRGTSLTIQCQVDSQVTMMFWYRQQPGQSLTLIATANQGSEATYESGFVIDKFPISRPNLTFSTLTVSNMSPEDSSIYLCSAGVAAESSQYFGPGTRLLVL.

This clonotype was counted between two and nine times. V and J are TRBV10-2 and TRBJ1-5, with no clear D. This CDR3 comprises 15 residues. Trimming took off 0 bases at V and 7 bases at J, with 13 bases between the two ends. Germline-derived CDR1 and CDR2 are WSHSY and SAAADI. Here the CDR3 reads CASSESNSLHQPQHF. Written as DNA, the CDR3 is TGCGCCAGCAGTGAGTCGAACAGCCTGCACCAGCCCCAGCATTTT.

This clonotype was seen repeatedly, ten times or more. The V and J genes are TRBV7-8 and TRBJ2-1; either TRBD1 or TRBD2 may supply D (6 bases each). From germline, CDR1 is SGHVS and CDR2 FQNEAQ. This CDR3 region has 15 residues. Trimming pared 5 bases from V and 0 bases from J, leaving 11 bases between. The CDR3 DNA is TGTGCCAGCAGCGGGGAGGACAGCTCCTACAATGAGCAGTTCTTC. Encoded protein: CASSGEDSSYNEQFF.

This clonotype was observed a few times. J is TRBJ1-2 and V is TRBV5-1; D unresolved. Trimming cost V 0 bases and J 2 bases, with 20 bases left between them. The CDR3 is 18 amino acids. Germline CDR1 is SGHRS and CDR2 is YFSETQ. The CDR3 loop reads CASSLAGGLPTKNYGYTF. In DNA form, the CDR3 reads TGCGCCAGCAGCTTGGCCGGAGGCCTTCCGACAAAAAACTATGGCTACACCTTC. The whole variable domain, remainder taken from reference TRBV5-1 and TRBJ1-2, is KAGVTQTPRYLIKTRGQQVTLSCSPISGHRSVSWYQQTPGQGLQFLFEYFSETQRNKGNFPGRFSGRQFSNSRSEMNVSTLELGDSALYLCASSLAGGLPTKNYGYTFGSGTRLTVV.

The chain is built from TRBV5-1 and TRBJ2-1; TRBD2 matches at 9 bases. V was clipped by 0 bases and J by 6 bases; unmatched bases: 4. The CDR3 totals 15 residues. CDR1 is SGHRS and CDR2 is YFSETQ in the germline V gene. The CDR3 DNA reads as TGCGCCAGCAGCTTGGCACTAGCGGGCATCAATGAGCAGTTCTTC. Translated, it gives CASSLALAGINEQFF.

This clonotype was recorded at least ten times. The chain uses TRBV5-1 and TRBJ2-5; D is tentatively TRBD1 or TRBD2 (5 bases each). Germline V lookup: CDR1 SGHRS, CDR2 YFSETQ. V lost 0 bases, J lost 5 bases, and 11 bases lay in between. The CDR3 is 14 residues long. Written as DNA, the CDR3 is TGCGCCAGCAGCTTGGGGGGACGCTCGGAGACCCAGTACTTC. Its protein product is CASSLGGRSETQYF.